The 22 T cell receptor beta chains below all came from one sample that was sequenced in a study of blood T cell repertoires in COVID-19 (dated by TCRdb to about 2020). To prepare the library, the immunoSEQ multiplex PCR assay was applied. Imported from immuneACCESS, the table was reduced by TCRdb to in-frame sequences with V and J called. These copies leave out some clones; in studies compared against another copy, an unresolved V gene accounts for under half, and the cause of the remainder is not known. The sample table lists 300,000 to 400,000 clones, roughly 90% of them with a count of one. The ten largest clones capture around 4% of the sample. Source material: peripheral blood. These receptors all stem from a woman between 45 and 60 years old with active or convalescent COVID-19.

The chain is built from TRBV20-1 and TRBJ2-7, with D possibly matching TRBD1 (6 bases). CDR3 length: 14 residues. Germline V lookup: CDR1 DFQATT, CDR2 SNEGSKA (reference sequence). V was pared by 6 bases and J by 2 bases, with 17 bases between. The DNA of the CDR3 is TGCAGTGCCAGTGCCCACGGGACAACCTACGAGCAGTACTTC. The encoded protein is CSASAHGTTYEQYF.

The genes are TRBV28 and TRBJ2-7, with TRBD1 matching over 7 bases. With V trimmed by 6 bases and J by 7 bases, 6 bases remained unmatched. Germline lookup yields CDR1 MDHEN and CDR2 SYDVKM. The CDR3 is 12 residues long. CDR3 sequence: CASSPRGWEQYF. The DNA for the CDR3 is TGTGCCAGCAGCCCCAGGGGGTGGGAGCAGTACTTC.

This chain joins TRBV20-1 and TRBJ1-2; maybe TRBD1 (5 bases). The CDR3 covers 14 residues. The germline V gene encodes CDR1 DFQATT and CDR2 SNEGSKA (reference sequence). V was pared by 3 bases and J by 4 bases, with 15 bases between. Written as DNA, the CDR3 is TGCAGTGCTAGTCGTCGTGTAGGGGCCTATGGCTACACCTTC. Protein product: CSASRRVGAYGYTF.

The genes are TRBV19 and TRBJ2-7; perhaps TRBD1 as D (6 bases). The CDR3 consists of 15 residues. Per germline, CDR1 LNHDA and CDR2 SQIVND (reference sequence). Trimming cost V 4 bases and J 3 bases, with 16 bases left between them. CDR3 sequence reads: CASSTPGTLSYEQYF. The DNA for the CDR3 is TGTGCCAGTAGTACCCCCGGGACACTGAGCTACGAGCAGTACTTC.

The chain uses TRBV18 and TRBJ2-7; 8 positions agree with TRBD1. V lost 0 bases and J lost 1; bases outside the gene matches: 2. CDR1 and CDR2 from the germline V gene are KGHSH and LQKENI. The CDR3 totals 15 residues. The CDR3 DNA is TGTGCCAGCTCACCACCGGGACAGGTATCCTACGAGCAGTACTTC. Translated, it gives CASSPPGQVSYEQYF.

The V call is TRBV19, the J call TRBJ1-5; tentative D call: TRBD1 (6 bases). V was pared by 7 bases and J by 6 bases, with 19 bases between. CDR3 length equals 15 residues. CDR1 is LNHDA, CDR2 SQIVND, per germline (reference sequence). The CDR3 loop reads CASTQRRQDGQPQHF. In nucleotides, the CDR3 is TGTGCCAGTACCCAGAGGCGACAGGACGGTCAGCCCCAGCATTTT. Using reference TRBV19 and TRBJ1-5 for the parts outside the CDR3, the full variable domain is DGGITQSPKYLFRKEGQNVTLSCEQNLNHDAMYWYRQDPGQGLRLIYYSQIVNDFQKGDIAEGYSVSREKKESFPLTVTSAQKNPTAFYLCASTQRRQDGQPQHFGDGTRLSIL.

This clone came up once. J is TRBJ1-1 and V is TRBV11-3; a possible D gene is TRBD1 (6 bases). The germline V and J ends were trimmed by 2 bases and 5 bases, with 9 bases remaining between them. In germline, CDR1 is SGHNT, CDR2 YENEEA. The CDR3 sequence is 13 residues long. CDR3 sequence (DNA): TGTGCCAGCAGCTTAAGCGACAGGACTGAAGCTTTCTTT. It encodes CASSLSDRTEAFF. The full variable domain, completed using reference TRBV11-3 and TRBJ1-1, is EAGVVQSPRYKIIEKKQPVAFWCNPISGHNTLYWYLQNLGQGPELLIRYENEEAVDDSQLPKDRFSAERLKGVDSTLKIQPAELGDSAVYLCASSLSDRTEAFFGQGTRLTVV.

The rearrangement links TRBV6-5 to TRBJ2-7; 7 bases map to TRBD2. Trimming removed 2 bases from V and 0 bases from J; junction bases left unmatched: 4. Germline V gene data show CDR1 as MNHEY and CDR2 as SVGAGI. This CDR3 spans 15 amino acids. This CDR3 reads CASSYGRGRSYEQYF. In nucleotides, the CDR3 is TGTGCCAGCAGTTACGGGAGGGGTCGCTCCTACGAGCAGTACTTC.

This clone turned up a few times. The V gene is TRBV7-9, the J gene TRBJ1-1; D is undetermined. This CDR3 has 13 residues. Between the trimmed V and J ends, which lost 1 base and 7 bases, there was a span of 10 bases. CDR1 and CDR2 from the germline V gene are SEHNR and FQNEAQ (reference sequence). The DNA of the CDR3 is TGTGCCAGCAGCTTAGAGGCAGGTGGTGAAGCTTTCTTT. Its translation: CASSLEAGGEAFF. Filled out from reference TRBV7-9 and TRBJ1-1, the complete variable domain reads DTGVSQNPRHKITKRGQNVTFRCDPISEHNRLYWYRQTLGQGPEFLTYFQNEAQLEKSRLLSDRFSAERPKGSFSTLEIQRTEQGDSAMYLCASSLEAGGEAFFGQGTRLTVV.

This chain uses TRBV11-3 with TRBJ2-7; TRBD1 matches 8 bases. This CDR3 is 17 amino acids long. The junction had 12 bases not matched to a gene; V was cut back by 5 bases and J by 0 bases. Looked up from germline, CDR1 is SGHNT and CDR2 is YENEEA. The CDR3 here is CASSPGTGGSSSYEQYF. As DNA, the CDR3 is TGTGCCAGCAGCCCAGGGACAGGAGGTTCCAGCTCCTACGAGCAGTACTTC.

This clone was seen a single time. The chain combines TRBV2 with TRBJ2-7, with 8 bases identical to TRBD1. With 6 bases clipped from V and 0 bases from J, the junction kept 4 bases outside the gene matches. This CDR3 spans 14 amino acids. Germline V gene data show CDR1 as SNHLY and CDR2 as FYNNEI. The CDR3 spells CASRPRGHSYEQYF. DNA of the CDR3: TGTGCCAGCAGGCCCAGGGGGCACTCCTACGAGCAGTACTTC.

The V call is TRBV10-1, the J call TRBJ2-7; perhaps TRBD1 as D (6 bases). Trimming stripped 0 bases from V and 2 bases from J, with 8 bases between. CDR1 is WNHNN, CDR2 SYGVQD, per germline (reference sequence). The CDR3 loop spans 14 amino acids. CDR3 region: CASSESTGTYEQYF. CDR3 bases: TGCGCCAGCAGTGAGTCCACAGGGACCTACGAGCAGTACTTC.

The chain uses TRBV2 and TRBJ1-3; TRBD1 might be the D (5 bases). This CDR3 contains 15 residues. Germline-derived CDR1 and CDR2 are SNHLY and FYNNEI. V was cut by 0 bases and J by 4 bases, with 10 bases left in between. The DNA of the CDR3 is TGTGCCAGCAGTGAAGCGAGACGACAGGGAAACACCATATATTTT. Its protein is CASSEARRQGNTIYF. Variable domain in full (rest from reference TRBV2 and TRBJ1-3): EPEVTQTPSHQVTQMGQEVILRCVPISNHLYFYWYRQILGQKVEFLVSFYNNEISEKSEIFDDQFSVERPDGSNFTLKIRSTKLEDSAMYFCASSEARRQGNTIYFGEGSWLTVV.

This chain connects TRBV19 to TRBJ2-7; 10 bases agree with TRBD2. From germline, CDR1 is LNHDA and CDR2 SQIVND (reference sequence). The CDR3 covers 16 residues. V was clipped by 6 bases and J by 3 bases; unmatched bases: 11. CDR3 region: CASSPSGRALFYEQYF. The CDR3 nucleotides read TGTGCCAGTAGCCCAAGCGGGAGGGCCCTCTTCTACGAGCAGTACTTC.

This rearrangement joins TRBV3-1 (or the pseudogene TRBV3-2) to TRBJ1-3, with TRBD1 matching 9 bases. The V gene end was trimmed by 0 bases and the J gene end by 3 bases; junction bases not matched to a gene: 9. The CDR3 spans 18 residues. Germline lookup yields CDR1 LGHDT and CDR2 YNNKEL (reference sequence). CDR3 amino acids: CASSQEPQTGGGGNTIYF. The CDR3, as DNA: TGTGCCAGCAGCCAAGAACCCCAGACAGGGGGAGGTGGAAACACCATATATTTT.

This clone has more than one count but fewer than ten. This chain connects TRBV4-3 to TRBJ2-3, with 12 bases matching TRBD2. The CDR3 has 18 residues. Germline CDR1 reads LGHNA; CDR2 reads YSLEER. V gave up 3 bases and J gave up 0 bases; unmatched junction bases: 7. The CDR3 bases are TGCGCCAGCAGCCAGTTACTAGCGGGGGGTCCGAGCACAGATACGCAGTATTTT. Translating it yields CASSQLLAGGPSTDTQYF.

This clone has a handful of counts. The rearrangement links TRBV28 to TRBJ1-2; a weak D match, TRBD1 (6 bases). The CDR3 is 17 amino acids. V lost 2 bases and J lost 6, with 22 bases in between. The V gene's germline CDR1 is MDHEN and CDR2 SYDVKM. The DNA for the CDR3 is TGTGCCAGCAGTTTAAGGGATTTTTGGGACACGATAAATGGCTACACCTTC. This codes for CASSLRDFWDTINGYTF.

This chain connects TRBV9 to TRBJ1-2; possibly TRBD1 for D (6 bases). V shed 4 bases and J shed 9 bases, with 19 bases lying between them. The CDR3 spans 14 residues. CDR1 and CDR2 from the germline V gene are SGDLS and YYNGEE. CDR3 amino acids: CASSPPPGAKSYTF. The DNA for the CDR3 is TGTGCCAGCAGCCCTCCCCCAGGGGCCAAGAGCTACACCTTC.

The genes are TRBV27 and TRBJ2-7; TRBD2 agrees at 13 bases. This CDR3 is built from 19 residues. With V trimmed by 3 bases and J by 0 bases, 11 bases remained unmatched. Germline V gene data show CDR1 as MNHEY and CDR2 as SMNVEV (reference sequence). CDR3 DNA sequence: TGTGCCAGCAGTTTCCGGACTAGCGGGAGTGTCAAGGGCTCCTACGAGCAGTACTTC. Translation gives CASSFRTSGSVKGSYEQYF.

V and J are TRBV10-3 and TRBJ1-1, with no clear D. CDR3 length equals 14 residues. Per germline, CDR1 ENHRY and CDR2 SYGVKD. Between the trimmed V and J ends, which lost 4 bases and 0 bases, there was a span of 9 bases. This CDR3 is CAISAGRVNTEAFF. Here the CDR3 DNA reads TGTGCCATCAGTGCGGGGAGGGTGAACACTGAAGCTTTCTTT.

The rearrangement uses TRBV15 and TRBJ2-5, with D perhaps TRBD2 (6 bases). The CDR3 extends over 15 amino acids. V was clipped by 0 bases and J by 4 bases, with 12 bases between them. Germline V gene lookup returns CDR1 LNHNV and CDR2 YYDKDF (reference sequence). CDR3 coding DNA: TGTGCCACCAGCAGAGATTTGGTCGGGGGAGAGACCCAGTACTTC. Protein: CATSRDLVGGETQYF.

This chain connects TRBV11-2 to TRBJ2-7; 9 nucleotides agree with TRBD1. Germline-derived CDR1 and CDR2 are SGHAT and FQNNGV. CDR3 length: 15 residues. V lost 5 bases and J lost 3; bases outside the gene matches: 8. CDR3 nucleotide sequence: TGTGCCAGCAGCCCCTCCGGGACAGGGCTCTACGAGCAGTACTTC. Translating it yields CASSPSGTGLYEQYF.